One sample yielded the 29 T cell receptor beta chains listed below, sequenced in a study of graft-versus-host responses after intestinal transplantation. Their antigen targets remain unknown. TCRdb's copy holds only in-frame clones and misses some; the assay was immunoSEQ multiplex PCR. The table shows around 110,000 clones, with about nine tenths occurring only once. This specimen was unstimulated CD4+ T cells sorted from spleen or lymph node cells, taken before intestinal transplant. These receptors all come from a human donor who received an intestinal transplant.

This chain uses TRBV28 with TRBJ2-7; 10 nucleotides line up with TRBD2. Germline-derived CDR1 and CDR2 are MDHEN and SYDVKM. The CDR3 covers 15 residues. V dropped 8 bases and J dropped 4; count of bases not matched to a gene: 11. The CDR3 DNA follows: TGTGCCAGCTCCATCCAGACTAGCGGGTCTTACGAGCAGTACTTC. This codes for CASSIQTSGSYEQYF.

This rearrangement joins TRBV27 to TRBJ1-6, with 10 bases lining up with TRBD1. This CDR3 contains 14 residues. CDR1 is MNHEY and CDR2 is SMNVEV in the germline V gene (reference sequence). Germline trimming cut 5 bases from V and 11 bases from J; bases unmatched to any gene: 6. In DNA form, the CDR3 reads TGTGCCAGCAGTCCCTGGACAGGGGGGACACCCCTCCACTTT. Protein product: CASSPWTGGTPLHF.

This chain connects TRBV20-1 to TRBJ2-7; D is possibly TRBD1 (5 bases). CDR3 size: 11 residues. Germline V gene sequence: CDR1 DFQATT, CDR2 SNEGSKA (reference sequence). The V end was cut by 0 bases, the J end by 6 bases, with 6 bases between. CDR3 protein: CSARDQGEQYF. Written as DNA, the CDR3 is TGCAGTGCTAGAGATCAGGGCGAGCAGTACTTC.

The rearrangement uses TRBV7-2 and TRBJ1-4; 8 nucleotides line up with TRBD1. The V gene's germline CDR1 is SGHTA and CDR2 FQGNSA. The CDR3 is 13 residues long. Trimming took 3 bases from V and 10 from J; bases not matched to a gene: 4. The CDR3 loop is CASSLDRERKLFF. In nucleotides, the CDR3 is TGTGCCAGCAGCTTGGACAGGGAAAGAAAACTGTTTTTT.

The gene calls are TRBV6-1 and TRBJ1-5, with TRBD1 matching 9 bases. Germline loops: CDR1 MNHNS, CDR2 SASEGT. The CDR3 sequence is 15 residues long. V was pared by 5 bases and J by 4 bases, with 6 bases of the junction left unmatched. The CDR3 nucleotides read TGTGCCAGCAGTACCCGGACAGGGGAAAATCAGCCCCAGCATTTT. This gives the protein CASSTRTGENQPQHF.

This clone has only one observation. V gene TRBV25-1 combines with J gene TRBJ1-1; D uncertain. The CDR3 totals 11 residues. Per germline, CDR1 MGHDK and CDR2 SYGVNS. With 7 bases removed from V and 3 bases from J, the gap between germline ends came to 6 bases. Written as DNA, the CDR3 is TGTGCCAGCATTGCGGACACTGAAGCTTTCTTT. Protein sequence: CASIADTEAFF.

The chain couples TRBV7-9 to TRBJ2-7; a weak D match, TRBD1 (6 bases). Trimming removed 4 bases at V and 8 bases at J, with 24 bases between. This CDR3 has 16 amino acids. CDR1 SEHNR and CDR2 FQNEAQ come from the germline V gene (reference sequence). CDR3 residues: CASSSELGQGLEQQYF. As DNA, the CDR3 is TGTGCCAGCAGCTCGGAGTTGGGACAAGGGCTAGAACAGCAGTACTTC. Combining the CDR3 with reference TRBV7-9 and TRBJ2-7 gives the whole variable domain DTGVSQNPRHKITKRGQNVTFRCDPISEHNRLYWYRQTLGQGPEFLTYFQNEAQLEKSRLLSDRFSAERPKGSFSTLEIQRTEQGDSAMYLCASSSELGQGLEQQYFGPGTRLTVT.

This sequence joins TRBV29-1 and TRBJ1-1, with D maybe TRBD1 (5 bases). This CDR3 has 14 residues. CDR1 and CDR2 (germline): SQVTM, ANQGSEA. The V end lost 2 bases, the J end lost 4 bases, and 14 bases lay between the germline ends. The CDR3 DNA reads TGCAGCGTTGAATCTGCAGGGAAGTTCACTGAAGCTTTCTTT. It encodes CSVESAGKFTEAFF.

This clone came up once. The V call is TRBV30, the J call TRBJ2-3, with TRBD2 identical over 7 bases. This CDR3 is 12 amino acids long. V dropped 8 bases and J dropped 2; count of bases not matched to a gene: 4. Germline lookup yields CDR1 GTSNPN and CDR2 SVGIG (reference sequence). Written as DNA, the CDR3 is TGTGCCCGGGACTATTACACAGATACGCAGTATTTT. As protein: CARDYYTDTQYF. Together with reference TRBV30 and TRBJ2-3, the CDR3 gives the full variable domain: SQTIHQWPATLVQPVGSPLSLECTVEGTSNPNLYWYRQAAGRGLQLLFYSVGIGQISSEVPQNLSASRPQDRQFILSSKKLLLSDSGFYLCARDYYTDTQYFGPGTRLTVL.

The chain combines TRBV30 with TRBJ1-2, with a tentative D call TRBD1 (5 bases). Deletions cut 0 bases from V and 4 bases from J, with 9 bases between. This CDR3 region has 13 residues. Germline CDR1 GTSNPN, CDR2 SVGIG (reference sequence). Here the CDR3 DNA reads TGTGCCTGGAGTGTACAGGATTTCTATGGCTACACCTTC. Its protein is CAWSVQDFYGYTF.

The rearrangement joins TRBV27 to TRBJ1-2; 9 nucleotides agree with TRBD1. The CDR3 covers 13 residues. The V gene's germline CDR1 is MNHEY and CDR2 SMNVEV (reference sequence). J lost 8 bases, V lost 6 bases, and 7 bases had no gene match. CDR3 residues: CASRRQGVGGYTF. The CDR3 coding sequence is TGTGCCAGCAGACGACAGGGGGTAGGAGGCTACACCTTC.

The chain combines TRBV15 with TRBJ2-3, with D possibly TRBD2 on 5 matching bases. Germline assignment: CDR1 LNHNV and CDR2 YYDKDF (reference sequence). The V and J ends lost 8 bases and 0 bases respectively, with 12 bases between them. The CDR3 has 14 residues. The CDR3 is CATATLASTDTQYF. As DNA, the CDR3 is TGTGCCACCGCAACCTTAGCGAGCACAGATACGCAGTATTTT.

This chain links TRBV25-1 with TRBJ1-2; 8 bases agree with TRBD1. The germline V gene encodes CDR1 MGHDK and CDR2 SYGVNS. V lost 3 bases and J lost 5; bases outside the gene matches: 5. The CDR3 is 14 amino acids. This chain's CDR3 is CASSETGASYGYTF. DNA for the CDR3: TGTGCCAGCAGTGAGACAGGGGCGAGTTATGGCTACACCTTC.

The chain recombines TRBV7-2 with TRBJ1-3; 7 positions match TRBD1. The ends lost 3 bases at V and 9 bases at J; junction bases unmatched: 11. This CDR3 region has 15 residues. Per the germline V gene, CDR1 is SGHTA and CDR2 is FQGNSA. The CDR3: CASSFGQVQWSTIYF. The CDR3 DNA sequence: TGTGCCAGCAGCTTCGGACAGGTGCAATGGAGCACCATATATTTT.

The genes are TRBV6-5 and TRBJ2-7, with D perhaps matching TRBD2 (6 bases). There are 15 residues in the CDR3. Germline V CDR1 and CDR2: MNHEY, SVGAGI. The V gene lost 2 bases and the J gene lost 4 bases, with 15 bases spanning the gap. CDR3 sequence reads: CASSYTPRGTYEQYF. In nucleotides, the CDR3 is TGTGCCAGCAGTTACACCCCTCGGGGGACGTACGAGCAGTACTTC.

The chain carries TRBV5-1 and TRBJ2-3; tentative D call: TRBD2 (6 bases). V lost 4 bases and J lost 1, with 16 bases in between. The V gene's germline CDR1 is SGHRS and CDR2 YFSETQ. The CDR3 consists of 16 residues. CDR3 coding DNA: TGCGCCAGCAGCACGGAGGGTGGTGTGGGCACAGATACGCAGTATTTT. This translates into CASSTEGGVGTDTQYF.

This clone was picked up one time. The genes are TRBV10-3 and TRBJ1-1; a weak D match, TRBD1 (6 bases). Trimming cost V 3 bases and J 4 bases, with 12 bases left between them. This CDR3 contains 14 residues. The germline gives CDR1 ENHRY, CDR2 SYGVKD. CDR3 DNA sequence: TGTGCCATCAGTGAACAGGGCGTTTCCACTGAAGCTTTCTTT. Its translation is CAISEQGVSTEAFF.

This clone has just one count. The same CDR3 can be traced to other DNA sequences in this sample. This chain connects TRBV6-6 to TRBJ1-4; tentative D call: TRBD1 (5 bases). The germline CDR1 and CDR2 sequences are MNHNY and SVGAGI (reference sequence). The CDR3 is made up of 14 amino acids. V lost 0 bases to trimming and J lost 5 bases, with 7 bases between them. The CDR3 loop is CASSYSAGNEKLFF. In DNA form, the CDR3 reads TGTGCCAGCAGTTACTCGGCAGGGAATGAAAAACTGTTTTTT.

The chain has TRBV30 and TRBJ2-7; perhaps TRBD2 as D (5 bases). Per the germline V gene, CDR1 is GTSNPN and CDR2 is SVGIG (reference sequence). The length of the CDR3 is 15 residues. Between the trimmed V and J ends, which lost 0 bases and 6 bases, there was a span of 18 bases. CDR3 sequence: CAWSVLDRRKGEQYF. CDR3 DNA sequence: TGTGCCTGGAGTGTACTAGACCGAAGGAAAGGCGAGCAGTACTTC.

V gene TRBV15 combines with J gene TRBJ2-3; a possible D gene is TRBD1 (5 bases). Deletions cut 1 base from V and 5 bases from J, with 13 bases between. CDR3 size: 15 residues. The germline gives CDR1 LNHNV, CDR2 YYDKDF (reference sequence). CDR3 coding DNA: TGTGCCACCAGCAGAGTATCAGGGTCCGTAGATACGCAGTATTTT. It encodes CATSRVSGSVDTQYF.

The chain employs TRBV6-5 and TRBJ2-3, with a possible D match to TRBD2 (6 bases). The germline V gene encodes CDR1 MNHEY and CDR2 SVGAGI. This CDR3 has 14 amino acids. Trimming removed 6 bases from V and 2 bases from J, with 12 bases in between. CDR3 protein: CASRASENTDTQYF. CDR3 DNA sequence: TGTGCCAGCAGAGCTAGCGAAAACACAGATACGCAGTATTTT.

Details on this clone: Additional DNA sequences in this sample encode the identical CDR3. The V gene is TRBV18, the J gene TRBJ1-1; 8 nucleotides agree with TRBD1. The germline CDR1 and CDR2 sequences are KGHSH and LQKENI. This CDR3 has 14 amino acids. Unmatched junction bases numbered 2, after V lost 4 bases and J lost 1 base. The DNA of the CDR3 is TGTGCCAGCTCACTCGACAGGGGGAACACTGAAGCTTTCTTT. Protein product: CASSLDRGNTEAFF.

This chain joins TRBV27 and TRBJ1-1; 7 bases are shared with TRBD1. The CDR3 loop spans 13 amino acids. After removal of 6 bases from V and 4 bases from J, the junction contained 5 bases not matched to a gene. Germline V CDR1 and CDR2: MNHEY, SMNVEV (reference sequence). The CDR3, as DNA: TGTGCCAGCAGACCGACAGGGCGCACTGAAGCTTTCTTT. It translates to CASRPTGRTEAFF.

The chain links TRBV4-3 to TRBJ2-1; tentative D call: TRBD2 (5 bases). V lost 1 base and J 9 bases, leaving 10 bases between the germline ends. Germline V gives CDR1 LGHNA, CDR2 YSLEER. This CDR3 is built from 13 residues. The DNA for the CDR3 is TGCGCCAGCAGCCAAGTAAACCGGGGTGAGCAGTTCTTC. Translated: CASSQVNRGEQFF.

The rearrangement links TRBV15 to TRBJ2-7, with 9 positions matching TRBD1. The germline V gene has CDR1 LNHNV and CDR2 YYDKDF (reference sequence). Trimming took 1 base from V and 5 from J; bases not matched to a gene: 9. The CDR3 has 16 residues. The CDR3 loop is CATSRGPGQGSDEQYF. The CDR3 bases are TGTGCCACCAGCAGAGGACCGGGACAGGGTAGCGACGAGCAGTACTTC. The whole variable domain, remainder taken from reference TRBV15 and TRBJ2-7, is DAMVIQNPRYQVTQFGKPVTLSCSQTLNHNVMYWYQQKSSQAPKLLFHYYDKDFNNEADTPDNFQSRRPNTSFCFLDIRSPGLGDTAMYLCATSRGPGQGSDEQYFGPGTRLTVT.

V gene TRBV9 combines with J gene TRBJ2-3; maybe TRBD1 (5 bases). Germline CDR1 is SGDLS and CDR2 is YYNGEE. The CDR3 extends over 11 amino acids. V was shortened by 0 bases and J by 10 bases, with 6 bases between the two germline ends. CDR3 residues: CASSVGGAQYF. As DNA, the CDR3 is TGTGCCAGCAGCGTAGGGGGCGCGCAGTATTTT.

This chain links TRBV5-1 with TRBJ1-5, with unresolved D. The CDR3 sequence is 14 residues long. V was shortened by 4 bases and J by 1 base, with 9 bases between the two germline ends. Germline V lookup: CDR1 SGHRS, CDR2 YFSETQ. In nucleotides, the CDR3 is TGCGCCAGCAGCAACGGGTTGAGCAATCAGCCCCAGCATTTT. Its translation: CASSNGLSNQPQHF.

V gene TRBV7-9 combines with J gene TRBJ1-1, with D possibly matching TRBD1 (5 bases). The CDR3 has 16 residues. Germline V gene sequence: CDR1 SEHNR, CDR2 FQNEAQ (reference sequence). Trimming took off 6 bases at V and 1 base at J, with 18 bases between the two ends. The CDR3 DNA sequence: TGTGCCAGCAGATATATATGGGGGGAGGAGAACACTGAAGCTTTCTTT. Its translation: CASRYIWGEENTEAFF.

The chain recombines TRBV28 with TRBJ1-3; perhaps TRBD1 as D (6 bases). Germline-derived CDR1 and CDR2 are MDHEN and SYDVKM. The V and J ends lost 3 bases and 2 bases respectively, with 11 bases between them. The CDR3 has 15 amino acids. The CDR3: CASSFPSGAGNTIYF. The CDR3 nucleotides read TGTGCCAGCAGTTTCCCCTCAGGGGCTGGAAACACCATATATTTT.